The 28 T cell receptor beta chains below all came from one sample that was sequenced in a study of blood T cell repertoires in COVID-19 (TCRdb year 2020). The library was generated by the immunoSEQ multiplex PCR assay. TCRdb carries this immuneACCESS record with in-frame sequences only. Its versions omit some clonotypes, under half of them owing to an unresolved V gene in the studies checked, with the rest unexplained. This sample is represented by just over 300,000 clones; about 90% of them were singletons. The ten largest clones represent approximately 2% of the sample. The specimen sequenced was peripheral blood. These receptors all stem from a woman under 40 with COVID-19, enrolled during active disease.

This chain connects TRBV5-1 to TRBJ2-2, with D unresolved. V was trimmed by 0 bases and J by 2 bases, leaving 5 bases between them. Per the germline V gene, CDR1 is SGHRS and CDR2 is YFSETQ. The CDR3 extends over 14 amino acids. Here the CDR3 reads CASSLVRNTGELFF. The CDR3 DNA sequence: TGCGCCAGCAGCTTGGTTAGAAACACCGGGGAGCTGTTTTTT.

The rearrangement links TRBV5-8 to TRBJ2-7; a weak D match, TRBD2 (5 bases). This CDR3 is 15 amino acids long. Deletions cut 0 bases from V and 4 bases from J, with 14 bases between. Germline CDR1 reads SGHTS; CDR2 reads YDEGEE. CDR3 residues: CASSLDWTHPYEQYV. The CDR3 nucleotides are TGTGCCAGCAGCTTGGATTGGACTCACCCATACGAGCAGTACGTC.

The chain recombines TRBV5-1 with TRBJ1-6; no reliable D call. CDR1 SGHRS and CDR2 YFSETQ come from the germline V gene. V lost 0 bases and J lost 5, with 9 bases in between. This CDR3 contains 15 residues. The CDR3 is CASSLAALHNSPLHF. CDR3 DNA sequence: TGCGCCAGCAGCTTGGCTGCGCTCCATAATTCACCCCTCCACTTT.

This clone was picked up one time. CDR3 protein: CASSLYNTGNTIYF. The CDR3 DNA reads as TGTGCCAGCAGCTTGTATAACACTGGAAACACCATATATTTT. V gene TRBV5-4 combines with J gene TRBJ1-3, with D unclear. CDR1 is SGHNT and CDR2 is YYREEE in the germline V gene (reference sequence). CDR3 length: 14 amino acids. The V and J ends lost 1 base and 2 bases respectively, with 7 bases between them.

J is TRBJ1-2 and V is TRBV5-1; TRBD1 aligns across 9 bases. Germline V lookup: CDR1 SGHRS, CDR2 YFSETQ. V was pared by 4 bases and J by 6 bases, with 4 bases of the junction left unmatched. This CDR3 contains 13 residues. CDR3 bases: TGCGCCAGCAGCCACGGGACAGGGAATGGCTACACCTTC. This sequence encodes CASSHGTGNGYTF. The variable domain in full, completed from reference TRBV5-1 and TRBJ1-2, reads KAGVTQTPRYLIKTRGQQVTLSCSPISGHRSVSWYQQTPGQGLQFLFEYFSETQRNKGNFPGRFSGRQFSNSRSEMNVSTLELGDSALYLCASSHGTGNGYTFGSGTRLTVV.

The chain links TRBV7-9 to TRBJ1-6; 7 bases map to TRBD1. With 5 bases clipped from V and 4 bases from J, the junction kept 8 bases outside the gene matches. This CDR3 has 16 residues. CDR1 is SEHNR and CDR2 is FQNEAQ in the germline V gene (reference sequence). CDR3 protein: CASSPHLRGYNSPLHF. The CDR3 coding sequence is TGTGCCAGCAGCCCGCACCTCAGGGGGTATAATTCACCCCTCCACTTT.

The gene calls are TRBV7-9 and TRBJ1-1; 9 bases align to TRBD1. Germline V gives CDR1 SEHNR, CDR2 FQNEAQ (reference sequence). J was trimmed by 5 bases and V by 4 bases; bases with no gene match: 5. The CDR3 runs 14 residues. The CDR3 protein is CASSSSGTGTEAFF. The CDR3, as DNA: TGTGCCAGCAGCTCTTCCGGGACAGGGACTGAAGCTTTCTTT.

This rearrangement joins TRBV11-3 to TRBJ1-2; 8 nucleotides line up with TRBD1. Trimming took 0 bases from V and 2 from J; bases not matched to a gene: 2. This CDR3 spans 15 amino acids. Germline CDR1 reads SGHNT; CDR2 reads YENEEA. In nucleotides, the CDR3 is TGTGCCAGCAGCTTAGATGCAGGGGGCAACTATGGCTACACCTTC. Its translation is CASSLDAGGNYGYTF. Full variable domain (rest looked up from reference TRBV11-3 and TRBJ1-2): EAGVVQSPRYKIIEKKQPVAFWCNPISGHNTLYWYLQNLGQGPELLIRYENEEAVDDSQLPKDRFSAERLKGVDSTLKIQPAELGDSAVYLCASSLDAGGNYGYTFGSGTRLTVV.

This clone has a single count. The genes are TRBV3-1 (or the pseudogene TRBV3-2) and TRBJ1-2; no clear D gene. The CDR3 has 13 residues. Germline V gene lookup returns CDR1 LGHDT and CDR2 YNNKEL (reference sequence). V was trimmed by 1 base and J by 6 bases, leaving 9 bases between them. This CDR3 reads CASSQGGWHGYTF. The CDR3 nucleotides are TGTGCCAGCAGCCAAGGTGGTTGGCATGGCTACACCTTC.

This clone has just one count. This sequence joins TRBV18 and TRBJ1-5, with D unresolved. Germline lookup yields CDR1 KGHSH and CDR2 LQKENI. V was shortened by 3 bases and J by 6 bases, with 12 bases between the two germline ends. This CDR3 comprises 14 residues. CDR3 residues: CASSPGSGSQPQHF. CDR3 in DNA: TGTGCCAGCTCACCGGGGTCCGGGAGTCAGCCCCAGCATTTT.

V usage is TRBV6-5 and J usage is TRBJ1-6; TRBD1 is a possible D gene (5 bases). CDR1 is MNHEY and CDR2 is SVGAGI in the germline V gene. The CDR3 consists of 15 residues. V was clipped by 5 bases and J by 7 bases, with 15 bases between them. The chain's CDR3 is CASSPLGGGNSPLHF. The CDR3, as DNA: TGTGCCAGCAGTCCCTTGGGGGGTGGCAATTCACCCCTCCACTTT.

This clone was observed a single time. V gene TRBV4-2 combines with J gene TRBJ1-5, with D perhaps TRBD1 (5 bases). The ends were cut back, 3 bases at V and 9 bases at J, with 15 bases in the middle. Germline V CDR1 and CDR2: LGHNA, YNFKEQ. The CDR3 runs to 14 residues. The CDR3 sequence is CASSQSWGEGPQHF. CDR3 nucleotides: TGTGCCAGCAGCCAGTCATGGGGGGAAGGGCCCCAGCATTTT.

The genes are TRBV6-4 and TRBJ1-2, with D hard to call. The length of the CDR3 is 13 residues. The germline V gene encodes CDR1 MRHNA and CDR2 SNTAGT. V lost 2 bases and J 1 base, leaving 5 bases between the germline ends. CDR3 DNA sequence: TGTGCCAGCAGTGACGGACTTAACTATGGCTACACCTTC. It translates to CASSDGLNYGYTF.

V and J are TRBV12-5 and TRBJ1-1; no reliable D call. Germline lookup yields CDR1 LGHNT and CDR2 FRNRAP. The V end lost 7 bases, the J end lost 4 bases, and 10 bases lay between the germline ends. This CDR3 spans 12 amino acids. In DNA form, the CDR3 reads TGTGCTAGTGCCCTCACGCGCACTGAAGCTTTCTTT. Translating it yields CASALTRTEAFF.

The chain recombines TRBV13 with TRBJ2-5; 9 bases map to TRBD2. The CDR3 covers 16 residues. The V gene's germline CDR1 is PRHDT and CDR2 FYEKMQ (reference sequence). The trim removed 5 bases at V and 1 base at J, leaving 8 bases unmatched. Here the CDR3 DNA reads TGTGCCAGCAGCGCCCACTCTAGCGGGGTCCAAGAGACCCAGTACTTC. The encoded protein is CASSAHSSGVQETQYF.

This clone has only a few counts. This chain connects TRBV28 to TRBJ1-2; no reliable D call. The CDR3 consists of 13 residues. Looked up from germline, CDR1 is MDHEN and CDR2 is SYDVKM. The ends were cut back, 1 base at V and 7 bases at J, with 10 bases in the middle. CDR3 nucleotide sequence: TGTGCCAGCAGTTTATTAAGGGCGGGTGGCTACACCTTC. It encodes CASSLLRAGGYTF.

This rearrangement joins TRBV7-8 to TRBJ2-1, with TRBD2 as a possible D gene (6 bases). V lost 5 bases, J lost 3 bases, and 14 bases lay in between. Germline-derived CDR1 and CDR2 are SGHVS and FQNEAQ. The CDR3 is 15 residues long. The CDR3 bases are TGTGCCAGCAGCCTCCCACCCGGGGGCTACAATGAGCAGTTCTTC. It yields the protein CASSLPPGGYNEQFF. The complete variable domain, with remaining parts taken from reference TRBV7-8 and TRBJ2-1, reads GAGVSQSPRYKVAKRGQDVALRCDPISGHVSLFWYQQALGQGPEFLTYFQNEAQLDKSGLPSDRFFAERPEGSVSTLKIQRTQQEDSAVYLCASSLPPGGYNEQFFGPGTRLTVL.

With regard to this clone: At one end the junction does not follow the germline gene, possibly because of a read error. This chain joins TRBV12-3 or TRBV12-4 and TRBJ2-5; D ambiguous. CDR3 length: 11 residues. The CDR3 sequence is CASSYQEAQYF. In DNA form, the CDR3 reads TGTGCCAGCAGTTACCAAGAGGCCCAGTACTTC.

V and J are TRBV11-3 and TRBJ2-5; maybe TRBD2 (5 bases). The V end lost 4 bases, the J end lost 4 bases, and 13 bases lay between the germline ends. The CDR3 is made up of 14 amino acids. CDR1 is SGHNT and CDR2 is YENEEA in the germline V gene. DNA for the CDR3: TGTGCCAGCAGCTCGGACTCGTCTGGAGAGACCCAGTACTTC. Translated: CASSSDSSGETQYF.

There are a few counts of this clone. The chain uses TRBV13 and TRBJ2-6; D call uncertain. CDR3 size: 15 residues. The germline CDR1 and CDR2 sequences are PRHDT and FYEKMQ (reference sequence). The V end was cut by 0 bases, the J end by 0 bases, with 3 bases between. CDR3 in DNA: TGTGCCAGCAGCTTAGGTTACTCTGGGGCCAACGTCCTGACTTTC. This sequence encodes CASSLGYSGANVLTF.

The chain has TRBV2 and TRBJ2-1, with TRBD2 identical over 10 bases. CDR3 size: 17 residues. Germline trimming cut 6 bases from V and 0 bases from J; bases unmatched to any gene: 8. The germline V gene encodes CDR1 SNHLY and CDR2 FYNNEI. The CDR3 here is CASRPSGGSYSYNEQFF. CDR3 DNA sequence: TGTGCCAGCAGGCCTAGCGGGGGATCATACTCCTACAATGAGCAGTTCTTC.

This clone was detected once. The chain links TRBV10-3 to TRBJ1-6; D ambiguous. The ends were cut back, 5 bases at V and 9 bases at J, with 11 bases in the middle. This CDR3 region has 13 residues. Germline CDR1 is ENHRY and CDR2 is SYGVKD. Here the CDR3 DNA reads TGTGCCATCAGTAACAGCTTGGCTTCACCCCTCCACTTT. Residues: CAISNSLASPLHF.

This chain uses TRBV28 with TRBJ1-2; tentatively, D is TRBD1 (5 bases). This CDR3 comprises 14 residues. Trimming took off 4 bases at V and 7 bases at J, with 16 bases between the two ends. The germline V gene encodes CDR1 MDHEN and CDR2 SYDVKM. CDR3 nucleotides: TGTGCCAGCAGTTCCGGACCTCGACAGACTGGCTACACCTTC. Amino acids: CASSSGPRQTGYTF.

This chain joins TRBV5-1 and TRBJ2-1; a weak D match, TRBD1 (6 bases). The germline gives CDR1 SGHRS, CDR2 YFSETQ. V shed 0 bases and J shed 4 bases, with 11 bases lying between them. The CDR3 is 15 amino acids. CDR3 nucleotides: TGCGCCAGCAGCTTGGACGGACAGTCTTACAATGAGCAGTTCTTC. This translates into CASSLDGQSYNEQFF. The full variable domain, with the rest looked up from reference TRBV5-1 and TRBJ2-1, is KAGVTQTPRYLIKTRGQQVTLSCSPISGHRSVSWYQQTPGQGLQFLFEYFSETQRNKGNFPGRFSGRQFSNSRSEMNVSTLELGDSALYLCASSLDGQSYNEQFFGPGTRLTVL.

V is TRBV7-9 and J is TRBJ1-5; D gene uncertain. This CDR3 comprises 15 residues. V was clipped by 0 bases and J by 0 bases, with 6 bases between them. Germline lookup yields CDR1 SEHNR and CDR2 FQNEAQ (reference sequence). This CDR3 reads CASSLAAGSNQPQHF. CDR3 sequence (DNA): TGTGCCAGCAGCTTAGCGGCAGGTAGCAATCAGCCCCAGCATTTT.

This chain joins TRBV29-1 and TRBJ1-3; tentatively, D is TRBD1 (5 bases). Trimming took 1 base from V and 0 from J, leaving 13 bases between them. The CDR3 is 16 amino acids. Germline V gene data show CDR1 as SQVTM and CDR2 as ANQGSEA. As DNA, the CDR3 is TGCAGCGTTGAAGCACCAGGGAGGGGCTCTGGAAACACCATATATTTT. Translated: CSVEAPGRGSGNTIYF.

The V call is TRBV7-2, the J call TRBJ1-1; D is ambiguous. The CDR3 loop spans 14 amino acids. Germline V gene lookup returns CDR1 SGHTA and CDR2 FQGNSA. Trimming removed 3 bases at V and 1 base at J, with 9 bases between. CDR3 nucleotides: TGTGCCAGCAGCTTCGGTATTACGAACACTGAAGCTTTCTTT. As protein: CASSFGITNTEAFF.

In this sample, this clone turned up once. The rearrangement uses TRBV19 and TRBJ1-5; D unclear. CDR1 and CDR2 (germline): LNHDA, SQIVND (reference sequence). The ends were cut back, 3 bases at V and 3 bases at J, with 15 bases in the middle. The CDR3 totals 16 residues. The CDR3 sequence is CASSIEAAVANQPQHF. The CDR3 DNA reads TGTGCCAGTAGTATTGAGGCCGCAGTTGCCAATCAGCCCCAGCATTTT.